Below, 16 T cell receptor beta chains from the same sample are listed, as sequenced in a study of Tregs in tolerant kidney transplant recipients. TCRdb keeps only in-frame clones here, not all; method: immunoSEQ multiplex PCR. The repertoire holds tens of thousands of clones, with roughly 95% as singletons. No cognate antigen is known for these TCRs. Sample: Tregs from blood cultured with allogeneic cells. These receptors came from a human donor in good health.

V is TRBV5-1 and J is TRBJ1-3; possibly TRBD1 for D (5 bases). The germline V and J ends were trimmed by 1 base and 8 bases, with 10 bases remaining between them. The CDR3 contains 13 residues. Germline V gives CDR1 SGHRS, CDR2 YFSETQ. The CDR3 protein is CASSLQGPDTIYF. In DNA, the CDR3 is TGCGCCAGCAGCTTGCAGGGCCCCGACACCATATATTTT.

The rearrangement uses TRBV13 and TRBJ2-1; no clear D gene. The CDR3 length is 12 residues. Deletions cut 5 bases from V and 9 bases from J, with 11 bases between. CDR1 PRHDT and CDR2 FYEKMQ come from the germline V gene (reference sequence). The CDR3 region has the DNA TGTGCCAGCAGCCCCCTCGTGGGTGAGCAGTTCTTC. Amino acid sequence: CASSPLVGEQFF.

V is TRBV7-2 and J is TRBJ2-7, with a possible D match to TRBD2 (5 bases). Germline assignment: CDR1 SGHTA and CDR2 FQGNSA. The CDR3 has 14 residues. V was pared by 6 bases and J by 1 base, with 13 bases between. CDR3: CASRLGRSSYEQYF. The CDR3 DNA reads TGTGCCAGCAGACTAGGCCGTTCTTCCTACGAGCAGTACTTC.

The V and J genes are TRBV18 and TRBJ1-2; D remains unclear. The CDR3 spans 14 residues. Germline V gene lookup returns CDR1 KGHSH and CDR2 LQKENI. Trimming cost V 3 bases and J 4 bases, with 12 bases left between them. The chain's CDR3 is CASSPEGSGYGYTF. The CDR3 DNA is TGTGCCAGCTCACCGGAGGGATCTGGCTATGGCTACACCTTC.

This rearrangement joins TRBV5-6 to TRBJ2-7; 13 bases agree with TRBD2. After removal of 7 bases from V and 4 bases from J, the junction contained 11 bases not matched to a gene. Germline values: CDR1 SGHDT, CDR2 YYEEEE. CDR3 length: 16 residues. The CDR3 loop reads CASGGGLAGRFYEQYF. CDR3 in DNA: TGTGCCAGCGGCGGGGGACTAGCGGGACGTTTTTACGAGCAGTACTTC.

V and J are TRBV27 and TRBJ1-4; weak D call: TRBD1 (5 bases). In germline, CDR1 is MNHEY, CDR2 SMNVEV (reference sequence). The V and J ends lost 5 bases and 8 bases respectively, with 21 bases between them. The CDR3 length is 16 residues. The CDR3 spells CASSIRTPSREEKLFF. CDR3 in DNA: TGTGCCAGCAGTATCCGGACACCCAGTCGGGAGGAAAAACTGTTTTTT.

The V gene is TRBV27, the J gene TRBJ2-7; maybe TRBD2 (7 bases). CDR1 MNHEY and CDR2 SMNVEV come from the germline V gene (reference sequence). This CDR3 region has 16 residues. Trimming removed 6 bases at V and 0 bases at J, with 18 bases between. In DNA form, the CDR3 reads TGTGCCAGCAGCCCTTACCGCGGGGGCTCCTCCTACGAGCAGTACTTC. Translation: CASSPYRGGSSYEQYF.

The chain has TRBV30 and TRBJ2-3; no clear D gene. The V end was cut by 2 bases, the J end by 3 bases, with 6 bases between. This CDR3 is built from 12 residues. Germline CDR1 is GTSNPN and CDR2 is SVGIG (reference sequence). CDR3 in amino acids: CAWSLYTDTQYF. CDR3 in DNA: TGTGCCTGGAGTCTATATACAGATACGCAGTATTTT.

The CDR3 protein is CASSVVLDREAFF. The CDR3 coding sequence is TGTGCCAGCAGCGTAGTCTTAGACAGGGAAGCTTTCTTT. The chain uses TRBV9 and TRBJ1-1, with D maybe TRBD1 (6 bases). CDR1 is SGDLS and CDR2 is YYNGEE in the germline V gene. V lost 0 bases and J 8 bases, leaving 11 bases between the germline ends. This CDR3 comprises 13 residues.

This sequence joins TRBV29-1 and TRBJ2-2; 9 bases align to TRBD2. The germline gives CDR1 SQVTM, CDR2 ANQGSEA. The CDR3 consists of 14 residues. V shed 4 bases, J shed 2 bases, and the junction held 2 bases outside the gene matches. CDR3 amino acids: CSVGLADNTGELFF. In nucleotides, the CDR3 is TGCAGCGTTGGACTAGCGGATAACACCGGGGAGCTGTTTTTT.

The gene calls are TRBV11-1 and TRBJ2-3, with D unclear. The CDR3 sequence is 14 residues long. Per the germline V gene, CDR1 is SGHAT and CDR2 is FQDESV (reference sequence). The V end lost 4 bases, the J end lost 0 bases, and 8 bases lay between the germline ends. The CDR3 DNA follows: TGTGCCAGCAGCTGGGTTCGGAGCACAGATACGCAGTATTTT. Translating it yields CASSWVRSTDTQYF.

The chain carries TRBV7-8 and TRBJ2-1, with no clear D. Germline CDR1 is SGHVS and CDR2 is FQNEAQ. This CDR3 comprises 14 residues. Trimming cost V 2 bases and J 1 base, with 6 bases left between them. The CDR3 here is CASSLYPSYNEQFF. The CDR3 DNA is TGTGCCAGCAGCTTATACCCTTCCTACAATGAGCAGTTCTTC.

Points on this clone: One end of the junction varies from germline; a read error may be responsible. As DNA, the CDR3 is TGTGCCAGCAGCTCGAAGACTAGCGGCTTGTTAATCTTC. This encodes CASSSKTSGLLIF. This rearrangement joins TRBV5-6 to TRBJ2-1; 9 bases align to TRBD2. The germline V gene encodes CDR1 SGHDT and CDR2 YYEEEE. This CDR3 spans 13 amino acids.

The chain has TRBV4-1 and TRBJ1-1; maybe TRBD1 (6 bases). CDR1 and CDR2 (germline): MGHRA, YSYEKL. The CDR3 runs to 18 residues. V was clipped by 3 bases and J by 0 bases, with 20 bases between them. CDR3 nucleotide sequence: TGCGCCAGCAGCCACCCGAGGGGGAGAACCCTAATGAACACTGAAGCTTTCTTT. It codes for CASSHPRGRTLMNTEAFF.

The V and J genes are TRBV12-5 and TRBJ1-1; D is perhaps TRBD1 (6 bases). Germline V lookup: CDR1 LGHNT, CDR2 FRNRAP. The CDR3 is 14 residues long. V shed 5 bases and J shed 0 bases, with 10 bases lying between them. The CDR3: CASGGGTMNTEAFF. CDR3 nucleotide sequence: TGTGCTAGTGGTGGAGGGACAATGAACACTGAAGCTTTCTTT.

The chain uses TRBV11-2 and TRBJ2-3; 9 nucleotides match TRBD2. Germline values: CDR1 SGHAT, CDR2 FQNNGV. Trimming took 2 bases from V and 5 from J; bases not matched to a gene: 11. The CDR3 spans 17 residues. The CDR3 spells CASSLSILAGIRDTQYF. CDR3 sequence (DNA): TGTGCCAGCAGCTTATCTATCCTAGCGGGAATTAGAGATACGCAGTATTTT.